The 16 T cell receptor beta chains listed next were all sequenced from one sample in a study of blood T cell repertoires in COVID-19. The method was immunoSEQ multiplex PCR; TCRdb's version includes in-frame clones alone and lacks a portion of them. The sample has approximately 300,000 clones; around 90% are singletons. Specimen: PBMCs or T cells enriched from blood (not recorded which). All receptors derive from a woman under 30 with acute COVID-19.

The chain combines TRBV28 with TRBJ2-1, with TRBD2 matching over 9 bases. Germline-derived CDR1 and CDR2 are MDHEN and SYDVKM. The CDR3 consists of 20 residues. The trim removed 4 bases at V and 0 bases at J, leaving 16 bases unmatched. The chain's CDR3 is CASSSPFSGRGSYSYNEQFF. CDR3 DNA sequence: TGTGCCAGCAGTTCCCCCTTTAGCGGGAGAGGGTCCTACTCCTACAATGAGCAGTTCTTC.

The V call is TRBV5-4, the J call TRBJ2-7, with a weak D call TRBD1 (5 bases). The CDR3 has 17 amino acids. V lost 4 bases and J 4 bases, leaving 24 bases between the germline ends. Germline assignment: CDR1 SGHNT and CDR2 YYREEE (reference sequence). CDR3 in DNA: TGTGCCAGCAGCCGCACGGAAGTGGGGAACAGGCGATACGAGCAGTACTTC. Its translation: CASSRTEVGNRRYEQYF.

This clone was seen once. The chain combines TRBV11-1 with TRBJ1-2; D remains unclear. The CDR3 has 14 residues. Germline V gene sequence: CDR1 SGHAT, CDR2 FQDESV (reference sequence). V was pared by 5 bases and J by 2 bases, with 12 bases between. CDR3 sequence: CASSQTGGNYGYTF. The DNA for the CDR3 is TGTGCCAGCAGCCAAACGGGCGGGAACTATGGCTACACCTTC.

This rearrangement joins TRBV27 to TRBJ2-5; 8 nucleotides align to TRBD2. The CDR3 contains 14 residues. Germline V gene sequence: CDR1 MNHEY, CDR2 SMNVEV (reference sequence). Germline trimming cut 6 bases from V and 7 bases from J; bases unmatched to any gene: 10. The CDR3 sequence: CASSYPGGGGTQYF. The CDR3 coding sequence is TGTGCCAGCAGCTACCCGGGAGGGGGGGGGACCCAGTACTTC.

This sequence joins TRBV7-9 and TRBJ2-7; D is uncertain. Trimming took off 6 bases at V and 5 bases at J, with 17 bases between the two ends. The CDR3 extends over 14 amino acids. Germline V CDR1 and CDR2: SEHNR, FQNEAQ (reference sequence). Here the CDR3 reads CASSFYGIEDEQYF. The DNA for the CDR3 is TGTGCCAGCAGTTTCTACGGAATTGAGGACGAGCAGTACTTC.

The chain is built from TRBV27 and TRBJ2-7, with TRBD2 as a possible D gene (6 bases). There are 14 residues in the CDR3. Between the trimmed V and J ends, which lost 2 bases and 5 bases, there was a span of 13 bases. The germline V gene has CDR1 MNHEY and CDR2 SMNVEV (reference sequence). CDR3 bases: TGTGCCAGCAGTTTAGGAGGGATTCTTGACGAGCAGTACTTC. It codes for CASSLGGILDEQYF.

Only one count was recorded for this clone. The chain uses TRBV6-5 and TRBJ1-1; D is unclear. Trimming shortened V by 10 bases and J by 9 bases, and 21 bases separated the two germline ends. This CDR3 comprises 13 residues. Per germline, CDR1 MNHEY and CDR2 SVGAGI. In nucleotides, the CDR3 is TGTGCCACCCGACTTCCCCCCTTAAACCAAGCTTTCTTT. It encodes CATRLPPLNQAFF.

This clone has only one observation. The V call is TRBV6-1, the J call TRBJ1-2; 7 bases align to TRBD1. The germline CDR1 and CDR2 sequences are MNHNS and SASEGT. This CDR3 has 15 residues. Unmatched junction bases numbered 9, after V lost 2 bases and J lost 6 bases. The chain's CDR3 is CASSEMDRPTNGYTF. The CDR3 DNA reads TGTGCCAGCAGTGAAATGGACAGGCCCACGAATGGCTACACCTTC.

The chain links TRBV6-5 to TRBJ2-7; 7 bases map to TRBD2. Per germline, CDR1 MNHEY and CDR2 SVGAGI. This CDR3 region has 16 residues. V lost 2 bases to trimming and J lost 5 bases; unmatched junction nucleotides: 12. The CDR3 nucleotides read TGTGCCAGCAGTTACAGTTTTGGCGGGAGAAAGAACGAGCAGTACTTC. This encodes CASSYSFGGRKNEQYF.

This rearrangement joins TRBV6-5 to TRBJ2-7; 7 nucleotides agree with TRBD2. The trim removed 2 bases at V and 4 bases at J, leaving 11 bases unmatched. The CDR3 sequence is 16 residues long. Germline V gene lookup returns CDR1 MNHEY and CDR2 SVGAGI. The CDR3 DNA reads as TGTGCCAGCAGTTACGGGGGGTCAGGGAGGGTTTACGAGCAGTACTTC. Amino acids: CASSYGGSGRVYEQYF.

The rearrangement links TRBV4-2 to TRBJ2-1, with 7 nucleotides matching TRBD2. CDR3 length equals 15 residues. CDR1 and CDR2 from the germline V gene are LGHNA and YNFKEQ. V trimming: 0 bases; J trimming: 9 bases; junction bases outside the gene matches: 8. CDR3 bases: TGTGCCAGCAGCCAAGAGTCGGGAGGAAATCTTGAGCAGTTCTTC. It codes for CASSQESGGNLEQFF.

This chain's CDR3 is CAISDSRDREFF. The CDR3, as DNA: TGTGCCATCAGTGACTCCCGGGACAGGGAGTTCTTC. This rearrangement joins TRBV10-3 to TRBJ2-1, with 9 bases fitting TRBD1. This CDR3 comprises 12 residues. Germline-derived CDR1 and CDR2 are ENHRY and SYGVKD. The V segment lost 3 bases and the J segment 14 bases; nucleotides outside the gene matches: 5.

The V gene is TRBV5-8, the J gene TRBJ2-2; TRBD2 might be the D (6 bases). Trimming removed 9 bases from V and 13 bases from J, with 13 bases in between. The germline CDR1 and CDR2 sequences are SGHTS and YDEGEE. CDR3 length equals 10 residues. CDR3 amino acids: CATGGRALFF. Here the CDR3 DNA reads TGTGCCACCGGGGGACGGGCGCTGTTTTTT.

Turning to this clone: Other DNA sequences in this specimen translate into the identical CDR3. This rearrangement joins TRBV12-3 or TRBV12-4 to TRBJ1-2; maybe TRBD1 (6 bases). The ends were cut back, 4 bases at V and 0 bases at J, with 6 bases in the middle. The CDR3 loop spans 13 amino acids. The CDR3: CASSWTANYGYTF. The CDR3 coding sequence is TGTGCCAGCAGTTGGACAGCTAACTATGGCTACACCTTC.

The rearrangement links TRBV18 to TRBJ1-5; 8 bases agree with TRBD1. Per the germline V gene, CDR1 is KGHSH and CDR2 is LQKENI. V lost 5 bases to trimming and J lost 5 bases; unmatched junction nucleotides: 2. This CDR3 has 13 residues. CDR3 amino acids: CASSADRDQPQHF. The CDR3 DNA is TGTGCCAGCTCAGCGGACAGGGATCAGCCCCAGCATTTT.

This chain joins TRBV4-2 and TRBJ1-6, with a weak D call TRBD1 (6 bases). The CDR3 runs 13 residues. CDR1 is LGHNA, CDR2 YNFKEQ, per germline. Trimming left V 1 base short and J 9 bases short, with 7 bases between. The CDR3 loop reads CASSQVQGSPLHF. CDR3 coding DNA: TGTGCCAGCAGCCAAGTACAGGGTTCACCCCTCCACTTT.